This TCR beta chain was identified during a study of blood T cell repertoires in COVID-19. In the study overall: The United States, Italy and Spain were the sources of the acute and convalescent COVID-19 samples. T cells, B-cell-depleted T cells, or PBMCs supplied cDNA or gDNA.

This clone was recorded a few times. CDR3 length: 13 amino acids. V gave up 6 bases and J gave up 2 bases; unmatched junction bases: 3. Germline lookup yields CDR1 WNHNN and CDR2 SYGVQD (reference sequence). Source study methods: Reference gene primer amplification gave nucleated cell count estimates. Libraries were prepared by immunoSEQ multiplex PCR; TCRdb keeps only in-frame clonotypes and omits some of them. The DNA was the basis for D and trimming; V, J and clone size are from that table. The sample lists about 110,000 clones; more than 70% were seen once. The receptor was isolated from a man aged 50-60 years with active or convalescent COVID-19. This sequence joins TRBV10-1 and TRBJ1-2, with 7 bases matching TRBD1. Sequenced input: peripheral blood. In DNA form, the CDR3 reads TGCGCCAGCAGCGGGACAGTGAACTATGGCTACACCTTC. It specifies CASSGTVNYGYTF.